This T cell receptor (beta chain) stems from a study of CDR3 diversity in severe acne. Via MiXCR, TCRdb re-called the PCR reads, giving one row per CDR3 protein. Among more than 85,000 distinct CDR3 sequences listed, roughly half were seen once. CDR3 length: 14 residues. Per the germline V gene, CDR1 is SGHNT and CDR2 is YYREEE (reference sequence). V lost 0 bases and J 8 bases, leaving 9 bases between the germline ends. The V and J genes are TRBV5-4 and TRBJ1-6; D perhaps matches TRBD1 (5 bases). The specimen was blood. The TCR was taken from a male donor in good health, serving as a control. CDR3 region: CASSLGRVDSPLHF. As DNA, the CDR3 is TGTGCCAGCAGCTTGGGCAGGGTTGATTCACCCCTCCACTTT.